A selection of T cell receptor beta chains follows, all from one sample in a study of human T cells and chemical hapten exposure. MiXCR, applied by TCRdb to the RACE reads, yields one record per CDR3 protein. The table shows over 70,000 distinct CDR3 sequences, with 14% occurring only once. The sequences come from whole blood, collected in connection with sensitization to the hapten diphenylcyclopropenone (DPC). Every receptor here comes from a woman aged 50 to 65 with alopecia areata. Some clones in this sample may be carry-over from other donors' samples. Each CDR3 is given with its conserved first and last residue. A D gene is named only where the DNA matches it firmly. Clone size is given for some rows only: seen once, a few or many times, or a class if the clone is expanded.

many	NA	TRBJ2-3	TRBV28	TGTGCCAGCAGCCTGGCCCTTAGTGACACAGATACGCAGTATTTT	CASSLALSDTDTQYF
few	NA	TRBJ2-3	TRBV6-2/TRBV6-3	TGTGCCATATCGTCGAGCGGGAGCACAGATACGCAGTATTTT	CAISSSGSTDTQYF
few	NA	TRBJ2-1	TRBV21-1	TGTGCCAGCAGCCCTCAGACCCGGAATGAGCAGTTCTTC	CASSPQTRNEQFF
many	NA	TRBJ1-1	TRBV18	TGTGCCAGCTCACCAAAACAGGGAACCACTGAAGCTTTCTTT	CASSPKQGTTEAFF
few	TRBD2	TRBJ2-3	TRBV18	TGTGCCAGCTCACCCCTGGGACTAGAGTCGAAAGATACGCAGTATTTT	CASSPLGLESKDTQYF
NA	NA	TRBJ1-1	TRBV9	TGTGCCAGCAGCGATTCCTCCCTGAACACTGAAGCTTTCTTT	CASSDSSLNTEAFF
NA	NA	TRBJ2-3	TRBV12-5	TGTGCTAGTTCGGGACTCGGCACAGATACGCAGTATTTT	CASSGLGTDTQYF
NA	NA	TRBJ1-4	TRBV2	TGTGCCAGCAATGGGGGGCGTGAAAAACTGTTTTTT	CASNGGREKLFF
few	NA	TRBJ1-5	TRBV28	TGTGCCAGCACCCCCGCGGAGCAGCCCCAGCATTTT	CASTPAEQPQHF
NA	NA	TRBJ2-3	TRBV12-3/TRBV12-4	TGTGCCAGCAGGTACGGGACGGAGCCTTACGCCACGCAGTATTTT	CASRYGTEPYATQYF
NA	NA	TRBJ2-1	TRBV28	TGTGCCAGCAGTTTTCCCCGGACAGATGAGCAGTTCTTC	CASSFPRTDEQFF
NA	TRBD2	TRBJ2-1	TRBV18	TGTGCCAGCTCACCGTGGACTAGCGGGCTCTACAATGAGCAGTTCTTC	CASSPWTSGLYNEQFF
once	NA	TRBJ2-1	TRBV6-1	TGTGCCAGCAGTGCAGCGCAGGCCTATGAGCAGTTCTTC	CASSAAQAYEQFF
NA	TRBD1	TRBJ2-7	TRBV20-1	TGCAGTGCTAGCGGGACAGCCGGATTAGCCTACGAGCAGTACTTC	CSASGTAGLAYEQYF
NA	NA	TRBJ2-3	TRBV29-1	TGCAGCGTTGAAGGTACAACTAGCACAGATACGCAGTATTTT	CSVEGTTSTDTQYF
NA	TRBD1	TRBJ1-1	TRBV18	TGTGCCAGCTCGCGGGACAGCCAAGCTTTCTTT	CASSRDSQAFF
few	TRBD1	TRBJ2-7	TRBV2	TGTGCCAGCAGTGAACAGGGGGACTCCTACGAGCAGTACTTC	CASSEQGDSYEQYF
many	TRBD2	TRBJ2-1	TRBV20-1	TGCAGTGCTAGTGCCTTACTAGCGCCCTCCTACAATGAGCAGTTCTTC	CSASALLAPSYNEQFF
many	NA	TRBJ2-2	TRBV24-1	TGTGCCACCAGTGGATCGATGGATCCGAACACCGGGGAGCTGTTTTTT	CATSGSMDPNTGELFF
few	TRBD1	TRBJ1-2	TRBV28	TGTGCCAGCAGTCCACAGGGGAGGTTTGGCTACACCTTC	CASSPQGRFGYTF
NA	NA	TRBJ2-7	TRBV4-2	TGTGCCAGCAGCCAAGTCAGGCTAAGCGGGTACGAGCAGTACTTC	CASSQVRLSGYEQYF
few	TRBD1	TRBJ1-2	TRBV29-1	TGCAGCGATATGGACAGGGGGTCTCCTAGTGGCTACACCTTC	CSDMDRGSPSGYTF